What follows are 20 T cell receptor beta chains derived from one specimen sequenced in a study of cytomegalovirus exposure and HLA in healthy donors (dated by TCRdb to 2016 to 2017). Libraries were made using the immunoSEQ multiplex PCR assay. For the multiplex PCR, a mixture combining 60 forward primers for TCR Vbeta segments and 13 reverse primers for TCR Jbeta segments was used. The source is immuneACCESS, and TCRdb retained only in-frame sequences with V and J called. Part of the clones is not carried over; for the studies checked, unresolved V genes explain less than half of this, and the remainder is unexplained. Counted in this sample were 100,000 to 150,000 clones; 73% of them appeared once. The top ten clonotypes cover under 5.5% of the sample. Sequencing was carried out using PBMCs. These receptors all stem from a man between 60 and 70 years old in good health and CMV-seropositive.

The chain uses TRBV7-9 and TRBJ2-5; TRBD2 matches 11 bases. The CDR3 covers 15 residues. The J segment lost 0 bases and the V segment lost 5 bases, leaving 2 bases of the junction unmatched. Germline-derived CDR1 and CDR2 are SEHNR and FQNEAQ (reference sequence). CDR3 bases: TGTGCCAGCAGCCGACTAGCGGGGCACCAAGAGACCCAGTACTTC. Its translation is CASSRLAGHQETQYF.

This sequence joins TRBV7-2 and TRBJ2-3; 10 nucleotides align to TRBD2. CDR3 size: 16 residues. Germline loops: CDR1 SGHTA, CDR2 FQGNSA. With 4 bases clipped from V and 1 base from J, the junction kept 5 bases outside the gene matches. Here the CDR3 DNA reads TGTGCCAGCAGCTCCTCAAGCGGGGGGGGCACAGATACGCAGTATTTT. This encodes CASSSSSGGGTDTQYF.

The CDR3 reads CASSFERGTYNEQFF. DNA for the CDR3: TGCGCCAGCAGCTTTGAACGGGGGACTTACAATGAGCAGTTCTTC. This chain connects TRBV5-1 to TRBJ2-1; possibly TRBD2 for D (6 bases). CDR1 is SGHRS and CDR2 is YFSETQ in the germline V gene. V shed 2 bases and J shed 4 bases, with 13 bases lying between them. The CDR3 runs 15 residues.

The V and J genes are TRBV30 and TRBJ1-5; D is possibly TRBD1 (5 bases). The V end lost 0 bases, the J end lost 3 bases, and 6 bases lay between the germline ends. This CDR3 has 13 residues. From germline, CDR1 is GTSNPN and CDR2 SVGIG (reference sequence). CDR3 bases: TGTGCCTGGAGTGTACAGGACAATCAGCCCCAGCATTTT. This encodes CAWSVQDNQPQHF.

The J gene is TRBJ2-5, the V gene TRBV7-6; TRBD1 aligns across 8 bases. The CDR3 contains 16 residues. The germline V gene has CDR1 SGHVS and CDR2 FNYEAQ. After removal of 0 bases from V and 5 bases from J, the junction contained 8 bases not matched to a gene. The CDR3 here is CASSLATSGGGETQYF. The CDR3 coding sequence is TGTGCCAGCAGCTTAGCCACCTCAGGGGGCGGGGAGACCCAGTACTTC.

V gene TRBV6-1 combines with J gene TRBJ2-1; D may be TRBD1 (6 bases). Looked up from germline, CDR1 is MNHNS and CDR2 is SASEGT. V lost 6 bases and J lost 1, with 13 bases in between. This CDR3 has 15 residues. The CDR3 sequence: CASRMSRGSYNEQFF. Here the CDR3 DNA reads TGTGCCAGCAGGATGTCTAGGGGGTCCTACAATGAGCAGTTCTTC.

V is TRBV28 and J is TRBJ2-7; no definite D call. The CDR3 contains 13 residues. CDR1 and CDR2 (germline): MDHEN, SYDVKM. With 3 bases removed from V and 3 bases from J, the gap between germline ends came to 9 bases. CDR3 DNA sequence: TGTGCCAGCAGTTTGCTAGGAGTCTACGAGCAGTACTTC. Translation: CASSLLGVYEQYF.

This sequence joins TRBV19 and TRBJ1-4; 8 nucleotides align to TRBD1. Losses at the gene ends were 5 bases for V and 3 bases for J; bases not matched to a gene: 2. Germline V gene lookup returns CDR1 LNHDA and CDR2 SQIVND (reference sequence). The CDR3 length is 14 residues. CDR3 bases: TGTGCCAGTAGTGTACAGGGGGCTAATGAAAAACTGTTTTTT. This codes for CASSVQGANEKLFF. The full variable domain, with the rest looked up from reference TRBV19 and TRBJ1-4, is DGGITQSPKYLFRKEGQNVTLSCEQNLNHDAMYWYRQDPGQGLRLIYYSQIVNDFQKGDIAEGYSVSREKKESFPLTVTSAQKNPTAFYLCASSVQGANEKLFFGSGTQLSVL.

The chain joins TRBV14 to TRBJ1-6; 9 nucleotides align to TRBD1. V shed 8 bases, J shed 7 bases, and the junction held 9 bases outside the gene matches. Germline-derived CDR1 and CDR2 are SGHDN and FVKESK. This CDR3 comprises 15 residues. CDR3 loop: CASSVWDRVNSPLHF. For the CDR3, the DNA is TGTGCCAGCTCAGTATGGGACAGGGTAAATTCACCCCTCCACTTT.

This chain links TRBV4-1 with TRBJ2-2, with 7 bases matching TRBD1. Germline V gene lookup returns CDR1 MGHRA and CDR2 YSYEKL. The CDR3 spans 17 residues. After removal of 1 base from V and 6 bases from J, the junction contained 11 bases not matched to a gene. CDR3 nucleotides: TGCGCCAGCAGCCAAGTGACCGGGACAGTCATGGCCGGGGAGCTGTTTTTT. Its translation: CASSQVTGTVMAGELFF.

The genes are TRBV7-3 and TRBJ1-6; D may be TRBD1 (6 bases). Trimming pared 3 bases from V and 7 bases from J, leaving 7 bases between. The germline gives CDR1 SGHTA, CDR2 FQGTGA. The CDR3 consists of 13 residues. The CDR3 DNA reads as TGTGCCAGCAGCTTCGACAGGAATTCACCCCTCCACTTT. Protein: CASSFDRNSPLHF.

CDR3 sequence (DNA): TGTGCCAGTAGTGGGGAGTCGGACTACAATGAGCAGTTCTTC. This encodes CASSGESDYNEQFF. The genes are TRBV19 and TRBJ2-1; D possibly corresponds to TRBD2 (5 bases). Germline loops: CDR1 LNHDA, CDR2 SQIVND (reference sequence). Trimming cost V 5 bases and J 3 bases, with 11 bases left between them. This CDR3 is 14 amino acids long.

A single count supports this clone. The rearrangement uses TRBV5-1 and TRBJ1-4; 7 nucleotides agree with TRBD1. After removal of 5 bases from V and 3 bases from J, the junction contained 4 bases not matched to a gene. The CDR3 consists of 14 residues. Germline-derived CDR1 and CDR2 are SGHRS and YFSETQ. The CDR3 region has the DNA TGCGCCAGCAGTCCGGGACAGCCTAATGAAAAACTGTTTTTT. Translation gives CASSPGQPNEKLFF.

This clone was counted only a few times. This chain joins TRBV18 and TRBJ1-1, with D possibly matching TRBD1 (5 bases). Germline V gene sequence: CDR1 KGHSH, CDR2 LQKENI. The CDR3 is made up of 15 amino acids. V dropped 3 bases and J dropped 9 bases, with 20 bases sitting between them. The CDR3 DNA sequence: TGTGCCAGCTCACCCCCTCGCGGGGGGGGACCTCAAGCTTTCTTT. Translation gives CASSPPRGGGPQAFF.

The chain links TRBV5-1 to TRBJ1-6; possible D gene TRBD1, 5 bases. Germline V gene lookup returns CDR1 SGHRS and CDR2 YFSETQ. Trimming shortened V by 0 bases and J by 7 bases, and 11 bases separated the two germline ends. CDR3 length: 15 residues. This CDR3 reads CASSLGQSGNSPLHF. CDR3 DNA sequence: TGCGCCAGCAGCTTGGGACAGTCAGGCAATTCACCCCTCCACTTT.

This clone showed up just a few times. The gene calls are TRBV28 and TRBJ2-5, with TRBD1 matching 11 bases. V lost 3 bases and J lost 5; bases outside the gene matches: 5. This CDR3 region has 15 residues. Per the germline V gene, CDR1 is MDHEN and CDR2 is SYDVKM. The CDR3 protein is CASSLGQGGEETQYF. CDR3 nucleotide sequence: TGTGCCAGCAGTTTGGGACAGGGGGGGGAGGAGACCCAGTACTTC. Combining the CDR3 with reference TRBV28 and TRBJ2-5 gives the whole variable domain DVKVTQSSRYLVKRTGEKVFLECVQDMDHENMFWYRQDPGLGLRLIYFSYDVKMKEKGDIPEGYSVSREKKERFSLILESASTNQTSMYLCASSLGQGGEETQYFGPGTRLLVL.

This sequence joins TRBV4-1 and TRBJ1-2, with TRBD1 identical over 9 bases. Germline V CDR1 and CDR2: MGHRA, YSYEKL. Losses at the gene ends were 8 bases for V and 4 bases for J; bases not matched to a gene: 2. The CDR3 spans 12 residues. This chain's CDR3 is CASGTGLYGYTF. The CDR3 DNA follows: TGCGCCAGCGGGACAGGGCTCTATGGCTACACCTTC.

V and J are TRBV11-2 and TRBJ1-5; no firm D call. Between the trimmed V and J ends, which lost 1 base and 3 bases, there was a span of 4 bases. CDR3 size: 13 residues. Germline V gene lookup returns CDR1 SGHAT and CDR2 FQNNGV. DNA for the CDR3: TGTGCCAGCAGCTTAGCCAACAATCAGCCCCAGCATTTT. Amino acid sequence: CASSLANNQPQHF.

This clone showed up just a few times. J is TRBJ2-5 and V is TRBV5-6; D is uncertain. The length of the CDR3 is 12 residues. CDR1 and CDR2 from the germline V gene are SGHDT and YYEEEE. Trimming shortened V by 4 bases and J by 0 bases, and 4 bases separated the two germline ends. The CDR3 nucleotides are TGTGCCAGCAGCCGGGACCAAGAGACCCAGTACTTC. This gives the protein CASSRDQETQYF.

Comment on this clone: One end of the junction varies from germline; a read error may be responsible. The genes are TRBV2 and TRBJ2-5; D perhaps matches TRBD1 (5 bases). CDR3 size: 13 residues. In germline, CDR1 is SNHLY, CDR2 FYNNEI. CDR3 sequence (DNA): TGTGCCAGCAGTGCCAGGGAACAAGAAACCCAGTACTTC. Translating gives CASSAREQETQYF.